The 26 T cell receptor beta chains presented below share a single source sample, sequenced in a study of tumor-infiltrating lymphocytes in primary liver carcinoma. Unsorted bulk tissue, roughly 19-33 mg of it, served as the source for co-extraction of RNA and DNA. TCR beta cDNA was made from 450 to 500 ng total RNA with a constant-region primer. Library construction for TCR beta comprised three nested multiplex PCR rounds performed with slightly modified ARM-PCR. TRBV1-TRBV30 forward and Cbeta reverse primers drove the first two roughly 10-cycle rounds. Each CDR3 protein is one row after TCRdb ran MiXCR on the multiplex PCR reads. The profile shows roughly 78,000 distinct CDR3 sequences, 71% of them singletons. Sequencing was performed on liver tumor tissue from sampling region 4. The subset here: tumor region T4, right-lateral pole. These TCRs come from a woman in her sixties or seventies with primary liver carcinoma and hepatitis B virus infection.

By share, this clonotype counts as medium-sized. V usage is TRBV12-3 or TRBV12-4 and J usage is TRBJ2-1; TRBD2 aligns across 7 bases. This CDR3 is 15 amino acids long. V was pared by 7 bases and J by 3 bases, with 9 bases of the junction left unmatched. CDR3 nucleotides: TGTGCCAGCACCCGAGCCCGGGGGGACTACAATGAGCAGTTCTTC. It translates to CASTRARGDYNEQFF.

Concerning this clonotype: The missing conserved phenylalanine or tryptophan at the end of this CDR3 makes a read error likely. CDR3 DNA sequence: TGTGCCAGTAGTTTAGGGCGGGAGCAGTACCTC. Translation gives CASSLGREQYL. The chain couples TRBV12-3 or TRBV12-4 to TRBJ2-7; D not resolved. The CDR3 contains 11 residues.

Comment on this clonotype: Because the CDR3 is missing its conserved closing phenylalanine or tryptophan, this is likely a read error. It is unclear where the CDR3 begins or ends on the DNA, so no DNA is shown, and the CDR3 is as TCRdb lists it. The gene calls are TRBV28 and TRBJ1-5; the table names TRBD1, a call not compared with the DNA. Termini included, the CDR3 measures 15 amino acids. The germline CDR1 and CDR2 sequences are MDHEN and SYDVKM. CDR3 amino acids: CASRFSGGSNQPRHH.

On this clonotype: Its ends do not fully match the called genes, so a read error is possible. The J gene is TRBJ1-3, the V gene TRBV7-8; a possible D gene is TRBD1 (6 bases). Germline-derived CDR1 and CDR2 are SGHVS and FQNEAQ. The CDR3 covers 14 residues. The chain's CDR3 is CARSLSQGLNTIYF. CDR3 DNA: TGTGCCCGCAGCCTCTCTCAGGGGCTTAACACCATATATTTT. Using reference TRBV7-8 and TRBJ1-3 for the parts outside the CDR3, the full variable domain is GAGVSQSPRYKVAKRGQDVALRCDPISGHVSLFWYQQALGQGPEFLTYFQNEAQLDKSGLPSDRFFAERPEGSVSTLKIQRTQQEDSAVYLCARSLSQGLNTIYFGEGSWLTVV.

This clonotype appeared a single time. This may stem from a read error, because a much larger clone lies one nucleotide away. This chain connects TRBV28 to TRBJ1-2, with 7 bases fitting TRBD1. V lost 5 bases, J lost 1 base, and 7 bases stayed unmatched. There are 15 residues in the CDR3. Germline CDR1 and CDR2: MDHEN and SYDVKM. The CDR3 loop is CASSNFGTVNYGYTF. The CDR3, as DNA: TGTGCCAGCAGTAACTTCGGGACAGTTAACTATGGCTACACCTTC.

Details on this clonotype: Lacking the conserved final phenylalanine or tryptophan, this CDR3 likely reflects a read error. The DNA is left out, because the CDR3 cannot be placed on it with certainty; the CDR3 is given as TCRdb lists it. The chain carries TRBV6-5 and TRBJ2-7; the table names TRBD1, a call not compared with the DNA. The CDR3 comprises 15 residues, both ends counted. Germline V gene lookup returns CDR1 MNHEY and CDR2 SVGAGI. CDR3 loop: CASSSAGTGRDELYL.

V usage is TRBV20-1 and J usage is TRBJ2-7; a weak D match, TRBD2 (5 bases). The CDR3 totals 13 residues. V dropped 0 bases and J dropped 6 bases, with 12 bases sitting between them. The germline gives CDR1 DFQATT, CDR2 SNEGSKA (reference sequence). This CDR3 reads CSAREGSLLEQYF. The CDR3 DNA reads as TGCAGTGCTAGAGAAGGGAGTTTGCTCGAGCAGTACTTC.

A word on this clonotype: One base away lies a much larger clone, so this may be a sequencing read error. The chain couples TRBV28 to TRBJ2-7, with D unclear. Trimming stripped 7 bases from V and 6 bases from J, with 10 bases between. There are 11 residues in the CDR3. Looked up from germline, CDR1 is MDHEN and CDR2 is SYDVKM. CDR3 region: CASITQREQYF. CDR3 nucleotide sequence: TGTGCCAGCATTACTCAGCGCGAGCAGTACTTC.

At least ten counts were recorded for this clonotype. The chain links TRBV5-1 to TRBJ2-7, with 7 bases identical to TRBD1. The CDR3 extends over 16 amino acids. With V trimmed by 3 bases and J by 0 bases, 9 bases remained unmatched. Germline V gives CDR1 SGHRS, CDR2 YFSETQ. CDR3 region: CASSSSTGTVSYEQYF. For the CDR3, the DNA is TGCGCCAGCAGCTCCTCCACCGGGACAGTCTCCTACGAGCAGTACTTC.

V and J are TRBV3-1 and TRBJ1-2; D remains unclear. The V end was cut by 2 bases, the J end by 0 bases, with 7 bases between. Germline loops: CDR1 LGHDT, CDR2 YNNKEL (reference sequence). This CDR3 has 14 amino acids. CDR3 bases: TGTGCCAGCAGCCAACTGCAAGCTAACTATGGCTACACCTTC. As protein: CASSQLQANYGYTF.

A remark on this clonotype: The junction shows a germline mismatch at one end, possibly a read error. This chain connects TRBV11-3 to TRBJ2-1; 12 positions agree with TRBD1. The CDR3 has 15 residues. CDR1 and CDR2 from the germline V gene are SGHNT and YENEEA. This chain's CDR3 is CASSPGTGGYNEQFF. As DNA, the CDR3 is TGTGCCAGCAGCCCCGGGACAGGGGGCTACAATGAGCAATTCTTC.

In its sample, this clonotype was seen many times. This chain links TRBV4-1 with TRBJ2-7; tentatively, D is TRBD1 (7 bases). The ends were cut back, 0 bases at V and 3 bases at J, with 18 bases in the middle. CDR3 length: 17 amino acids. Germline V lookup: CDR1 MGHRA, CDR2 YSYEKL. The CDR3: CASSQDLGYRGLYEQYF. The DNA for the CDR3 is TGCGCCAGCAGCCAAGACCTAGGTTACAGGGGACTCTACGAGCAGTACTTC.

This clonotype was seen a single time. The chain has TRBV11-3 and TRBJ2-7; tentatively, D is TRBD1 or TRBD2 (6 bases each). V lost 6 bases, J lost 6 bases, and 15 bases lay in between. Germline CDR1 reads SGHNT; CDR2 reads YENEEA. The CDR3 runs to 13 residues. DNA of the CDR3: TGTGCCAGCAGTGCCGGGGGCTACAGCGAGCAGTACTTC. It yields the protein CASSAGGYSEQYF.

A note on this clonotype: The junction departs from germline at one end; a sequencing error may be responsible. The chain employs TRBV11-1 and TRBJ2-3, with a tentative D call TRBD2 (5 bases). Germline assignment: CDR1 SGHAT and CDR2 FQDESV (reference sequence). The CDR3 has 14 residues. Written as DNA, the CDR3 is TGTGCCAGCAGCTTAGGGCAACTTGTGGGAGAGTCTCACTTT. Its translation: CASSLGQLVGESHF.

The chain combines TRBV29-1 with TRBJ2-7; TRBD2 might be the D (6 bases). Germline CDR1 SQVTM, CDR2 ANQGSEA. Trimming took 4 bases from V and 5 from J, leaving 18 bases between them. This CDR3 contains 14 residues. Written as DNA, the CDR3 is TGCAGCGTTGTAGGCCGGAGGGGAGTCAACGAGCAGTACTTC. Translation gives CSVVGRRGVNEQYF.

With regard to this clonotype: Relative to the germline gene, one junction end is altered; a read error may explain this. V usage is TRBV6-1 and J usage is TRBJ2-7, with TRBD1 matching over 8 bases. Looked up from germline, CDR1 is MNHNS and CDR2 is SASEGT. The CDR3 is 16 residues long. CDR3 coding DNA: TGCTCCAGCAGTGATGCACCGGGACAGGTCTCCTACGAGCAGTACTTC. It translates to CSSSDAPGQVSYEQYF.

A note on this clonotype: A junction end diverges from the germline sequence, so it may reflect a read error. The rearrangement joins TRBV6-1 to TRBJ2-1; 12 nucleotides align to TRBD2. Germline V gene sequence: CDR1 MNHNS, CDR2 SASEGT. The CDR3 totals 16 residues. CDR3 amino acids: CASGGQLAGGLDELFF. The CDR3 DNA follows: TGTGCCAGCGGTGGCCAACTAGCGGGAGGTTTAGATGAGCTGTTCTTC.

This clonotype is a singleton in its sample. One end of the junction is discordant with germline, which a read error may explain. This chain links TRBV28 with TRBJ2-7; possible D gene TRBD2, 5 bases. Per germline, CDR1 MDHEN and CDR2 SYDVKM. CDR3 length: 15 amino acids. The CDR3 protein is CAGSSSRAGRDEQYF. Here the CDR3 DNA reads TGTGCCGGCAGTTCCTCTCGGGCGGGCCGGGACGAGCAGTACTTC. The full variable domain, rest sourced from reference TRBV28 and TRBJ2-7, is DVKVTQSSRYLVKRTGEKVFLECVQDMDHENMFWYRQDPGLGLRLIYFSYDVKMKEKGDIPEGYSVSREKKERFSLILESASTNQTSMYLCAGSSSRAGRDEQYFGPGTRLTVT.

As concerns this clonotype: Because it lacks the conserved phenylalanine or tryptophan at the end, this CDR3 is likely a read error. DNA for the CDR3: TGTGCCAGCAGCTTAGATCCGATCAGAGCGCTGCGCTATGACTACACCCTC. It translates to CASSLDPIRALRYDYTL. The chain is built from TRBV11-2 and TRBJ1-2; D not resolved. This CDR3 contains 17 residues. Looked up from germline, CDR1 is SGHAT and CDR2 is FQNNGV.

As concerns this clonotype: This may be a read error, as it is one base from a much larger clone. The rearrangement links TRBV30 to TRBJ1-2; unclear D gene. Trimming left V 1 base short and J 1 base short, with 10 bases between. Per the germline V gene, CDR1 is GTSNPN and CDR2 is SVGIG (reference sequence). This CDR3 is 14 amino acids long. For the CDR3, the DNA is TGTGCCTGGAGTGCGGACCGTCTTAACTATGGCTACACCTTC. Its translation: CAWSADRLNYGYTF.

A remark on this clonotype: Its ends do not fully match the called genes, so a read error is possible. This chain uses TRBV5-1 with TRBJ2-3, with 14 bases fitting TRBD2. Germline-derived CDR1 and CDR2 are SGHRS and YFSETQ. The CDR3 is 16 amino acids. CDR3 loop: CAISTGTSGSTDTQYF. The DNA for the CDR3 is TGCGCCATCAGCACCGGGACTAGCGGGAGCACAGATACACAGTATTTT.

To note about this clonotype: The conserved closing phenylalanine or tryptophan is absent in this CDR3, likely reflecting a read error. The rearrangement uses TRBV11-3 and TRBJ2-1; unclear D gene. CDR3 length equals 14 residues. Germline V gene lookup returns CDR1 SGHNT and CDR2 YENEEA. The CDR3 DNA follows: TGTGTCAGCAGCTCCCAGAACTCCTACAATGAGCAGTTCTTG. Its translation: CVSSSQNSYNEQFL.

Details on this clonotype: A much more abundant neighbour one base away suggests this may be a read error. The chain joins TRBV28 to TRBJ1-4; D may be TRBD1 (6 bases). CDR3 length: 15 residues. Germline V gives CDR1 MDHEN, CDR2 SYDVKM. The CDR3 DNA reads TGTGCCAGCACCCCACAGGGCACAACTAATGAAAAACTGCTTTTT. This gives the protein CASTPQGTTNEKLLF.

This clonotype has a count of ten or more. The J gene is TRBJ2-1, the V gene TRBV5-1; D not resolved. This CDR3 spans 12 amino acids. Germline V CDR1 and CDR2: SGHRS, YFSETQ. V lost 0 bases and J 6 bases, leaving 4 bases between the germline ends. The CDR3 DNA is TGCGCCAGCAGCTTGGCCTTCAATGAGCAGTTCTTC. Residues: CASSLAFNEQFF.

At least ten counts were recorded for this clonotype. The gene calls are TRBV7-8 and TRBJ2-1, with 9 bases fitting TRBD1. Germline assignment: CDR1 SGHVS and CDR2 FQNEAQ. The CDR3 loop spans 16 amino acids. V lost 1 base to trimming and J lost 8 bases; unmatched junction nucleotides: 9. CDR3 sequence: CASSLGDRVTIYEQFF. The DNA for the CDR3 is TGTGCCAGCAGCTTAGGGGACAGGGTTACGATATATGAGCAGTTCTTC.

V gene TRBV29-1 combines with J gene TRBJ2-1; 7 bases line up with TRBD1. CDR1 and CDR2 from the germline V gene are SQVTM and ANQGSEA. With V trimmed by 7 bases and J by 10 bases, 10 bases remained unmatched. The CDR3 runs 12 residues. The CDR3 loop is CSAGTVVGEQFF. The CDR3 coding sequence is TGCAGCGCCGGGACAGTGGTTGGCGAGCAGTTCTTC.